Following are 2 T cell receptor beta chains from one sample sequenced in a study of PD-1 blockade in mismatch repair-deficient tumors (TCRdb year 2017). Receptors were amplified or captured by the immunoSEQ multiplex PCR assay. Imported from immuneACCESS, the table was reduced by TCRdb to in-frame sequences with V and J called. These copies leave out some clones; in studies compared against another copy, an unresolved V gene accounts for under half, and the cause of the remainder is not known. The sample profile shows approximately 130,000 clones; around 83% of them were found once. Roughly 13% of the sample comes from the top ten. Sample: peripheral blood, taken 44 weeks after starting pembrolizumab. The receptors originated from an adult with mismatch repair-deficient cancer.

The chain has TRBV11-2 and TRBJ2-5; D is undetermined. This CDR3 is built from 12 residues. From germline, CDR1 is SGHAT and CDR2 FQNNGV. Trimming shortened V by 2 bases and J by 5 bases, and 6 bases separated the two germline ends. The DNA of the CDR3 is TGTGCCAGCAGCTTACTTGTGGAGACCCAGTACTTC. It encodes CASSLLVETQYF.

The chain uses TRBV5-6 and TRBJ1-1; D is undetermined. The CDR3 contains 9 residues. Germline CDR1 reads SGHDT; CDR2 reads YYEEEE. V was pared by 0 bases and J by 10 bases, with 1 base between. CDR3 loop: CASSLVAFF. The CDR3 nucleotides are TGTGCCAGCAGCTTGGTAGCTTTCTTT.